The clone carrying this TCR beta chain was observed a few times. The antigen is not known. The data stem from a study of blood T cells in healthy people across ages. Broader study findings: TCR beta diversity per million T cells fell roughly linearly with age.

From germline, CDR1 is SQVTM and CDR2 ANQGSEA. The CDR3 is made up of 13 amino acids. The V and J ends lost 5 bases and 6 bases respectively, with 14 bases between them. Roughly 10 milliliters was the volume of peripheral blood drawn from each donor. A J-beta primer mix and a sample-barcoded 5' primer were used in a second PCR of roughly 6 to 11 cycles. MiXCR was run by TCRdb on the 5' RACE reads, yielding one entry per CDR3 protein. Of fewer than 1,200,000 distinct CDR3 sequences listed, almost 25% are singletons. These records were also assigned to another study, of T cells of mothers and their children. That investigation notes: It was found that thymic selection shapes TCR recombination output similarly in related and unrelated pairs.

The clonotype comes from a girl aged 2-10 years in good health. J is TRBJ2-4 and V is TRBV29-1; no clear D gene. What was sequenced was blood. CDR3 DNA sequence: TGCAGCGTTCGGGTGATAGATCTAAACATTCAGTACTTC. Residues: CSVRVIDLNIQYF.